Included here is one T cell receptor beta chain sequence, with context. Data came from immunoSEQ multiplex PCR; TCRdb stores just in-frame clones and leaves some out. The sample includes about 24,000 clones, approximately 40% of them seen just once. Each mixed lymphocyte reaction held some 200,000 CFSE-labeled responders and some 200,000 irradiated violet-dye-labeled stimulators. The CDR3 has 16 residues. Germline CDR1 and CDR2: MNHNS and SASEGT. Unmatched junction bases numbered 9, after V lost 3 bases and J lost 3 bases. These data come from a study of graft-versus-host responses after intestinal transplantation.

This receptor was obtained from a human patient who received an intestinal transplant. The chain combines TRBV6-1 with TRBJ2-7; 9 bases agree with TRBD1. This specimen was alloreactive CD4+ T cells from a mixed lymphocyte reaction culture, taken before intestinal transplant. The sample's subset: CFSE-low proliferating T cells sorted from approximately 6-day pre-transplant mixed lymphocyte reaction (GvH or HvG direction). The CDR3 nucleotides read TGTGCCAGCAGTGAGGCTTACGGGACAGGGATCTACGAGCAGTACTTC. Translated, it gives CASSEAYGTGIYEQYF.